The 12 T cell receptor beta chains listed next were all sequenced from one sample in a study of blood T cell repertoires in COVID-19. Repertoires were generated with immunoSEQ multiplex PCR, while TCRdb's copy carries only in-frame clones and drops some. The sample includes 69,000 or so clones, 70% to 85% of them seen just once. The source material was peripheral blood. Receptors originate from a man aged 45-65 years with COVID-19, enrolled during active disease.

The V call is TRBV19, the J call TRBJ1-2; D gene uncertain. The ends were cut back, 0 bases at V and 1 base at J, with 9 bases in the middle. Germline CDR1 is LNHDA and CDR2 is SQIVND (reference sequence). The CDR3 totals 15 residues. The CDR3 sequence is CASSIDLPVNYGYTF. CDR3 in DNA: TGTGCCAGTAGTATAGATCTACCGGTTAACTATGGCTACACCTTC.

The chain is built from TRBV27 and TRBJ1-2, with 9 positions matching TRBD1. The J segment lost 8 bases and the V segment lost 8 bases, leaving 12 bases of the junction unmatched. This CDR3 contains 14 residues. Germline values: CDR1 MNHEY, CDR2 SMNVEV (reference sequence). This chain's CDR3 is CASRKTGGAEGYTF. The CDR3, as DNA: TGTGCCAGCCGTAAAACAGGGGGCGCGGAGGGCTACACCTTC.

This chain uses TRBV19 with TRBJ1-5; weak D call: TRBD1 (6 bases). CDR1 is LNHDA and CDR2 is SQIVND in the germline V gene (reference sequence). The CDR3 is 15 amino acids. V was shortened by 5 bases and J by 2 bases, with 13 bases between the two germline ends. CDR3 region: CASSPGDGGNQPQHF. For the CDR3, the DNA is TGTGCCAGTAGTCCAGGGGACGGAGGCAATCAGCCCCAGCATTTT.

This clone occurred once. The V call is TRBV19, the J call TRBJ1-1, with 7 bases aligning to TRBD1. Trimming removed 8 bases from V and 1 base from J; junction bases left unmatched: 1. In germline, CDR1 is LNHDA, CDR2 SQIVND (reference sequence). The CDR3 is 12 amino acids. Here the CDR3 reads CASDRANTEAFF. CDR3 nucleotide sequence: TGTGCCAGTGACAGGGCGAACACTGAAGCTTTCTTT.

This chain joins TRBV7-9 and TRBJ1-4; D unresolved. Trimming shortened V by 2 bases and J by 5 bases, and 6 bases separated the two germline ends. The germline V gene has CDR1 SEHNR and CDR2 FQNEAQ (reference sequence). This CDR3 is built from 13 residues. The CDR3 here is CASSLRVNEKLFF. The CDR3 DNA reads TGTGCCAGCAGCTTAAGAGTGAATGAAAAACTGTTTTTT.

This clone showed up just once. V gene TRBV7-9 combines with J gene TRBJ1-4; unclear D gene. With 5 bases removed from V and 9 bases from J, the gap between germline ends came to 13 bases. CDR3 length equals 13 residues. Germline assignment: CDR1 SEHNR and CDR2 FQNEAQ (reference sequence). The chain's CDR3 is CASSPGFLQKLFF. The CDR3 DNA follows: TGTGCCAGCAGCCCCGGGTTCCTTCAAAAACTGTTTTTT. The full variable domain, its missing parts supplied by reference TRBV7-9 and TRBJ1-4, is DTGVSQNPRHKITKRGQNVTFRCDPISEHNRLYWYRQTLGQGPEFLTYFQNEAQLEKSRLLSDRFSAERPKGSFSTLEIQRTEQGDSAMYLCASSPGFLQKLFFGSGTQLSVL.

This clone was observed a single time. J is TRBJ2-5 and V is TRBV7-3; D not resolved. The CDR3 runs 14 residues. Germline loops: CDR1 SGHTA, CDR2 FQGTGA. V lost 0 bases and J lost 3, with 8 bases in between. CDR3 nucleotide sequence: TGTGCCAGCAGCTTAACGGCCAGCGAAGAGACCCAGTACTTC. Translation: CASSLTASEETQYF.

The chain couples TRBV11-2 to TRBJ2-5; 7 positions agree with TRBD1. Germline V gives CDR1 SGHAT, CDR2 FQNNGV. V was pared by 3 bases and J by 4 bases, with 8 bases of the junction left unmatched. The CDR3 totals 15 residues. The CDR3 sequence is CASSFSWAGGETQYF. The CDR3 coding sequence is TGTGCCAGCAGCTTTTCGTGGGCAGGGGGAGAGACCCAGTACTTC.

V and J are TRBV9 and TRBJ1-2; D is ambiguous. This CDR3 spans 12 amino acids. Germline-derived CDR1 and CDR2 are SGDLS and YYNGEE. V was cut by 2 bases and J by 7 bases, with 9 bases left in between. The CDR3 DNA is TGTGCCAGCAGCGTCGGGGTTAGTGGCTACACCTTC. As protein: CASSVGVSGYTF.

This clone was picked up a small number of times. The chain carries TRBV18 and TRBJ1-4; 9 bases agree with TRBD1. The CDR3 totals 14 residues. V shed 6 bases and J 3 bases; nucleotides not matched to a gene: 2. CDR1 is KGHSH, CDR2 LQKENI, per germline. In DNA, the CDR3 is TGTGCCAGCTCGAGGACAGGGGCTAATGAAAAACTGTTTTTT. It is translated as CASSRTGANEKLFF. Drawing the rest from reference TRBV18 and TRBJ1-4, the complete variable domain is NAGVMQNPRHLVRRRGQEARLRCSPMKGHSHVYWYRQLPEEGLKFMVYLQKENIIDESGMPKERFSAEFPKEGPSILRIQQVVRGDSAAYFCASSRTGANEKLFFGSGTQLSVL.

The chain has TRBV9 and TRBJ2-2; D gene uncertain. V was cut by 3 bases and J by 7 bases, with 16 bases left in between. From germline, CDR1 is SGDLS and CDR2 YYNGEE. The CDR3 is 15 residues long. CDR3 residues: CASSGPALGGGELFF. The DNA of the CDR3 is TGTGCCAGCAGCGGACCGGCCTTAGGCGGCGGGGAGCTGTTTTTT.

V gene TRBV19 combines with J gene TRBJ2-7, with D possibly matching TRBD2 (5 bases). V shed 10 bases and J shed 2 bases, with 15 bases lying between them. CDR1 is LNHDA, CDR2 SQIVND, per germline (reference sequence). The CDR3 is 13 residues long. The CDR3 DNA reads as TGTGCCACCCGTCCTGGGGAGCCCTACGAGCAGTACTTC. Protein: CATRPGEPYEQYF.